The clone carrying this TCR beta chain was seen only a few times. Its antigen is still unknown. Germline CDR1 and CDR2: MDHEN and SYDVKM. The V end lost 8 bases, the J end lost 4 bases, and 8 bases lay between the germline ends. This CDR3 region has 11 residues. This sample is part of a study of T cells after yellow fever vaccination. Synthesis of TCR cDNA relied on 5'RACE template switching, which attached a universal primer site and UMIs. TCRdb re-analysed the 5' RACE reads in MiXCR, keeping a single row per CDR3 protein. The sample has some 670,000 distinct CDR3 sequences, roughly 12% seen once. Whole-study findings and limits: One caveat is that FACS-sorted repertoires could contain abundant clonotypes contaminating from the bulk population.

The V call is TRBV28, the J call TRBJ1-2; no clear D gene. The source was PBMCs, collected on the day of the yellow fever booster vaccination. The sequence came from a man aged 30 to 39 who received the YFV17D yellow fever vaccine. Here the CDR3 DNA reads TGTGCCAGCGTCGGTGGCTATGGCTACACCTTC. Residues: CASVGGYGYTF.